The rows below give T cell receptor beta chains drawn from one sample of a study of shared clonotypes between healthy human individuals. Sequencing was performed with immunoSEQ multiplex PCR; in TCRdb, only in-frame clones are kept and a portion is missing. The data hold 660,000 or so clones, with approximately 96% observed a single time. The sample was naive CD8+ T cells sorted from blood. The receptors stem from a woman aged 30 to 39 in good health. Both conserved end residues are part of each CDR3. D genes are given only for firm matches. The size entry is marked missing in some rows and otherwise reads once, few, many or a size class.

clone_size	d_call	v_call	j_call	cdr3_nt	cdr3_aa
once	TRBD2	TRBV19	TRBJ2-7	TGTGCCAGTAGTCCCTGGGAGGGCCCCTACGAGCAGTACTTC	CASSPWEGPYEQYF
once	TRBD2	TRBV2	TRBJ2-7	TGTGCCAGCAGCACAAGCGGGACGACCTCCTACGAGCAGTACTTC	CASSTSGTTSYEQYF
NA	NA	TRBV7-8	TRBJ2-5	TGTGCCAGCAGCCTCCTGAATGCGGGGGAGACCCAGTACTTC	CASSLLNAGETQYF
NA	NA	TRBV29-1	TRBJ2-7	TGCAGCGTTGGTGGGCACCCCTACGAGCAGTACTTC	CSVGGHPYEQYF
NA	NA	TRBV9	TRBJ2-1	TGTGCCAGCAGCGCCCGAAACAGGCGAACCTCGGGGGAGCAGTTCTTC	CASSARNRRTSGEQFF
NA	NA	TRBV4-1	TRBJ1-3	TGCGCCAGCAGCGGATGGACAGACTCTGGAAACACCATATATTTT	CASSGWTDSGNTIYF
NA	NA	TRBV30	TRBJ2-5	TGTGCCTGGAGTGTGGGATACGCTCCCCAGTACTTC	CAWSVGYAPQYF
NA	TRBD2	TRBV6-6	TRBJ2-7	TGTGCCAGCAGTTACGCGGGAGGTTCCTTCGACGAGCAGTACTTC	CASSYAGGSFDEQYF
NA	NA	TRBV20-1	TRBJ2-7	TGCAGTGCTAGAGTGAGCCTCGAGCAGTACTTC	CSARVSLEQYF
NA	NA	TRBV15	TRBJ2-3	TGTGCCACCAGCAGACCCGTGGCTAGCACAGATACGCAGTATTTT	CATSRPVASTDTQYF
NA	NA	TRBV19	TRBJ2-1	TGTGCCAGTAGTGTGGAGGGCTTCTACAATGAGCAGTTCTTC	CASSVEGFYNEQFF
NA	NA	TRBV27	TRBJ2-1	TGTGCCAGCAGTTTTTTTGGGGTGAGCTCCTACAATGAGCAGTTCTTC	CASSFFGVSSYNEQFF
NA	TRBD2	TRBV12-5	TRBJ2-1	TGTGCTAGTGGTTTGGCGTTAGCGGGAGGGCCGGCGGTTGAGCAGTTCTTC	CASGLALAGGPAVEQFF
NA	NA	TRBV25-1	TRBJ1-2	TGTGCCAGCAGTGAATCAGGGAGGGATGGCTACACCTTC	CASSESGRDGYTF
NA	TRBD1	TRBV27	TRBJ2-5	TGTGCCAGCAGTTTGGGGACAGGGGGGGAGACCCAGTACTTC	CASSLGTGGETQYF
once	NA	TRBV19	TRBJ2-6	TGTGCCAGTAGTCCGAGGACAGTCCTCTCTGGGGCCAACGTCCTGACTTTC	CASSPRTVLSGANVLTF
NA	NA	TRBV19	TRBJ1-2	TGTGCCAGTAGTATCGTGGATTCGGAGGGCTACACCTTC	CASSIVDSEGYTF
NA	TRBD2	TRBV19	TRBJ2-1	TGTGCCAGTAGTAGGACTAGCGGGATGAACTCCTACAATGAGCAGTTCTTC	CASSRTSGMNSYNEQFF
once	TRBD2	TRBV13	TRBJ2-5	TGTGCCAGCAGCTCTAGCGGGGGAGGTGAGGAGACCCAGTACTTC	CASSSSGGGEETQYF
NA	NA	TRBV15	TRBJ1-5	TGTGCCACCAGCTTAGGTAGCAATCAGCCCCAGCATTTT	CATSLGSNQPQHF
NA	NA	TRBV13	TRBJ1-2	TGTGCCAGCAGCGTCGACAGGACCATAGGCTACACCTTC	CASSVDRTIGYTF
NA	TRBD1	TRBV6-7	TRBJ1-4	TGTGCCAGCAGTTACCACTCGTTCAATGGACAGGGGCGGGCTGCTAATGAAAAACTGTTTTTT	CASSYHSFNGQGRAANEKLFF
NA	TRBD1	TRBV11-2	TRBJ2-1	TGTGCCAGCAGCCTACGGGGACAGGGTTTTTTTGAGCAGTTCTTC	CASSLRGQGFFEQFF
NA	TRBD1	TRBV5-6	TRBJ2-7	TGTGCCAGCAGCCAGTACCGGGACAGGTCCTACGAGCAGTACTTC	CASSQYRDRSYEQYF
NA	NA	TRBV6-6	TRBJ1-2	TGTGCCAGCAGTTACTCAGAGGGGACGGCTGGCTACACCTTC	CASSYSEGTAGYTF
NA	NA	TRBV4-1	TRBJ2-7	TGCGCCAGCAGCCACCCAGACGAGGGTCCCGACGAGCAGTACTTC	CASSHPDEGPDEQYF
NA	NA	TRBV7-2	TRBJ2-1	TGTGCCAGGGGTTACAATGAGCAGTTCTTC	CARGYNEQFF
NA	TRBD2	TRBV6-5	TRBJ2-5	TGTGCCAGCAGTCCTTGGACTAGCGGGACAGAGACCCAGTACTTC	CASSPWTSGTETQYF
NA	TRBD1	TRBV5-1	TRBJ2-7	TGCGCCAGCAGCTTGGACAGGGGGTTTACCTACGAGCAGTACTTC	CASSLDRGFTYEQYF